This TCR beta chain was recovered during a study of blood T cell repertoires in COVID-19. Across the whole study: There were acute and convalescent COVID-19 samples, and they came from the United States, Italy and Spain.

The CDR3 totals 16 residues. V lost 5 bases to trimming and J lost 1 base; unmatched junction nucleotides: 10. Germline lookup yields CDR1 ENHRY and CDR2 SYGVKD. Clones were sequenced by immunoSEQ multiplex PCR, and TCRdb holds only the in-frame ones, with some missing. The sample contains 200,000 to 300,000 clones, approximately 86% of which appear only once. The clonotype comes from a man in his thirties or forties with active or convalescent COVID-19. The sequencing input was peripheral blood. This chain links TRBV10-3 with TRBJ1-1, with 7 bases aligning to TRBD1. CDR3 coding DNA: TGTGCCATCAGTTATGTGGCGGGACAGCCGAACACTGAAGCTTTCTTT. Translation: CAISYVAGQPNTEAFF.